This TCR beta chain was recovered during a study of patients and donors after allogeneic stem cell transplantation. From the RT-PCR reads, TCRdb called clonotypes with MiXCR, one entry per CDR3 protein. This sample has approximately 150,000 distinct CDR3 sequences; over 25% occur once, and the top ten carry 3.2%. This clonotype was detected a few times. J gave up 10 bases and V 0 bases, and 6 bases lay outside the gene matches. This CDR3 region has 15 residues. The germline V gene has CDR1 LGHNA and CDR2 YNFKEQ. The chain uses TRBV4-2 and TRBJ2-1; TRBD2 matches 10 bases. Sequencing input: blood, either unsorted or a sorted T cell fraction (not recorded which). This TCR came from a human donor who was either an allogeneic HSCT recipient or a stem cell or donor lymphocyte infusion donor (not recorded which). It is not recorded whose cells these are; they may come from a transplant donor. Here the CDR3 reads CASSQDLAGAYEQFF. The CDR3 DNA follows: TGTGCCAGCAGCCAAGATCTAGCGGGAGCCTACGAGCAGTTCTTC.